These 19 T cell receptor beta chains originate from one sample sequenced in a study of memory CD4+ T cells and cytomegalovirus serostatus. The sort gate was single viable CD3+CD4+CD8-CD45RO+ cells for memory CD4+ T cells. Assay used: immunoSEQ multiplex PCR; TCRdb lists only in-frame clones, some missing. The sample has approximately 46,000 clones; roughly 83% are singletons. The sample comprised memory CD4+ T cells from blood. All receptors derive from an adult in good health and CMV-seronegative.

This chain links TRBV2 with TRBJ1-1; possibly TRBD1 for D (5 bases). The CDR3 is 14 amino acids. V lost 5 bases and J 5 bases, leaving 15 bases between the germline ends. Per the germline V gene, CDR1 is SNHLY and CDR2 is FYNNEI. The CDR3 sequence: CASSIVGAQTEAFF. The CDR3 DNA sequence: TGTGCCAGCAGTATAGTAGGGGCGCAAACTGAAGCTTTCTTT.

The gene calls are TRBV19 and TRBJ1-3; 7 bases line up with TRBD1. This CDR3 has 15 residues. The V segment lost 5 bases and the J segment 3 bases; nucleotides outside the gene matches: 7. CDR1 and CDR2 (germline): LNHDA, SQIVND (reference sequence). This CDR3 reads CASSPTGMNGNTIYF. In DNA, the CDR3 is TGTGCCAGTAGTCCGACAGGGATGAATGGAAACACCATATATTTT. Full variable domain (remainder filled in from reference TRBV19 and TRBJ1-3): DGGITQSPKYLFRKEGQNVTLSCEQNLNHDAMYWYRQDPGQGLRLIYYSQIVNDFQKGDIAEGYSVSREKKESFPLTVTSAQKNPTAFYLCASSPTGMNGNTIYFGEGSWLTVV.

The V and J genes are TRBV5-6 and TRBJ1-2; D unclear. This CDR3 has 12 amino acids. Trimming shortened V by 7 bases and J by 1 base, and 8 bases separated the two germline ends. Germline values: CDR1 SGHDT, CDR2 YYEEEE. The CDR3 region is CASHQVNYGYTF. The CDR3 DNA reads as TGTGCCAGCCATCAGGTTAACTATGGCTACACCTTC.

This clone is medium-sized in the sample. This chain links TRBV5-6 with TRBJ2-7; TRBD1 matches at 12 bases. CDR1 and CDR2 (germline): SGHDT, YYEEEE. Germline trimming cut 3 bases from V and 5 bases from J; bases unmatched to any gene: 6. This CDR3 contains 15 residues. The CDR3 coding sequence is TGTGCCAGCAGCTGGGCCGGGACAGGGGGCCACGAGCAGTACTTC. Translated: CASSWAGTGGHEQYF.

The chain employs TRBV10-3 and TRBJ1-2; tentative D call: TRBD1 (5 bases). Trimming took 0 bases from V and 0 from J, leaving 11 bases between them. The germline V gene encodes CDR1 ENHRY and CDR2 SYGVKD. The CDR3 loop spans 16 amino acids. DNA of the CDR3: TGTGCCATCAGTGAGTCGGCAGAGACAGCTAACTATGGCTACACCTTC. Residues: CAISESAETANYGYTF.

The chain recombines TRBV2 with TRBJ1-2, with TRBD1 matching 9 bases. The CDR3 totals 14 residues. V lost 7 bases, J lost 8 bases, and 11 bases stayed unmatched. Germline values: CDR1 SNHLY, CDR2 FYNNEI. The CDR3 here is CASTAQQGARGYTF. For the CDR3, the DNA is TGTGCCAGCACCGCCCAACAGGGGGCGCGGGGCTACACCTTC.

Concerning this clone itself: An end of the junction does not agree with germline; a read error may underlie this. This rearrangement joins TRBV20-1 to TRBJ1-4; tentative D call: TRBD1 (5 bases). Germline CDR1 DFQATT, CDR2 SNEGSKA (reference sequence). This CDR3 comprises 11 residues. In DNA, the CDR3 is TGCAGTGCGACACCTGTTGTTGGGGGGGTTTTT. Protein: CSATPVVGGVF.

The chain carries TRBV11-2 and TRBJ2-2, with a weak D call TRBD1 (5 bases). Trimming pared 5 bases from V and 4 bases from J, leaving 17 bases between. CDR1 is SGHAT, CDR2 FQNNGV, per germline. The CDR3 sequence is 16 residues long. This CDR3 is CASSLEGVRATGELFF. CDR3 in DNA: TGTGCCAGCAGCCTGGAAGGGGTGAGAGCCACCGGGGAGCTGTTTTTT.

CDR3 bases: TGTGCCAGCAGCGTGGGACCGACGACTCCTAATCAGCCCCAGCATTTT. Translating gives CASSVGPTTPNQPQHF. The genes are TRBV9 and TRBJ1-5, with D maybe TRBD1 (5 bases). This CDR3 spans 16 amino acids. V shed 2 bases and J shed 4 bases, with 16 bases lying between them. Germline V gives CDR1 SGDLS, CDR2 YYNGEE.

The CDR3 region is CASNLAAFTDTQYF. CDR3 sequence (DNA): TGTGCCAGCAACCTTGCAGCGTTCACAGATACGCAGTATTTT. V gene TRBV2 combines with J gene TRBJ2-3; D is undetermined. Trimming cost V 7 bases and J 2 bases, with 13 bases left between them. The germline CDR1 and CDR2 sequences are SNHLY and FYNNEI. This CDR3 region has 14 residues.

J is TRBJ1-5 and V is TRBV7-2, with D hard to call. Trimming pared 1 base from V and 7 bases from J, leaving 14 bases between. Germline V gives CDR1 SGHTA, CDR2 FQGNSA. CDR3 length equals 15 residues. The CDR3 region is CASSLDLAGRQPQHF. Here the CDR3 DNA reads TGTGCCAGCAGCTTAGATTTGGCAGGACGGCAGCCCCAGCATTTT. Drawing the rest from reference TRBV7-2 and TRBJ1-5, the complete variable domain is GAGVSQSPSNKVTEKGKDVELRCDPISGHTALYWYRQSLGQGLEFLIYFQGNSAPDKSGLPSDRFSAERTGGSVSTLTIQRTQQEDSAVYLCASSLDLAGRQPQHFGDGTRLSIL.

The rearrangement links TRBV29-1 to TRBJ2-1; D is possibly TRBD2 (5 bases). The V end lost 3 bases, the J end lost 8 bases, and 14 bases lay between the germline ends. CDR3 length: 13 amino acids. Looked up from germline, CDR1 is SQVTM and CDR2 is ANQGSEA. DNA for the CDR3: TGCAGCGTTGAGACTGACCGGACTGATGAGCAGTTCTTC. It encodes CSVETDRTDEQFF.

V usage is TRBV2 and J usage is TRBJ1-2, with D perhaps TRBD1 (6 bases). The length of the CDR3 is 15 residues. V lost 6 bases to trimming and J lost 2 bases, with 16 bases between them. CDR1 SNHLY and CDR2 FYNNEI come from the germline V gene. CDR3 protein: CASRPDRTLNYGYTF. The CDR3 DNA reads TGTGCCAGCAGGCCGGACAGAACTCTAAACTATGGCTACACCTTC.

The CDR3 protein is CASSATVNYGYTF. The CDR3 nucleotides are TGTGCCAGCAGCGCGACGGTGAACTATGGCTACACCTTC. This chain links TRBV7-2 with TRBJ1-2; D uncertain. This CDR3 region has 13 residues. CDR1 is SGHTA, CDR2 FQGNSA, per germline. Trimming took 5 bases from V and 2 from J, leaving 9 bases between them.

This chain connects TRBV6-6 to TRBJ1-3; D not certain. Trimming pared 2 bases from V and 1 base from J, leaving 9 bases between. Germline loops: CDR1 MNHNY, CDR2 SVGAGI (reference sequence). This CDR3 spans 15 amino acids. This CDR3 is CASSYREDSGNTIYF. The CDR3 coding sequence is TGTGCCAGCAGTTACCGAGAAGATTCTGGAAACACCATATATTTT.

This sequence joins TRBV7-2 and TRBJ2-3; D ambiguous. This CDR3 has 16 amino acids. Trimming removed 1 base from V and 0 bases from J, with 11 bases in between. In germline, CDR1 is SGHTA, CDR2 FQGNSA. The CDR3 sequence: CASSLELAGSTDTQYF. CDR3 DNA sequence: TGTGCCAGCAGCTTAGAATTAGCAGGAAGCACAGATACGCAGTATTTT.

The chain couples TRBV6-1 to TRBJ2-1; 9 bases line up with TRBD1. The CDR3 totals 15 residues. With V trimmed by 7 bases and J by 9 bases, 13 bases remained unmatched. The germline V gene encodes CDR1 MNHNS and CDR2 SASEGT. CDR3 bases: TGTGCCAGCACAAGACCCGGGACAGGGAACGGTGAGCAGTTCTTC. Residues: CASTRPGTGNGEQFF.

The V call is TRBV11-1, the J call TRBJ2-2; 8 bases align to TRBD2. Germline loops: CDR1 SGHAT, CDR2 FQDESV (reference sequence). The CDR3 contains 15 residues. Trimming removed 3 bases from V and 4 bases from J; junction bases left unmatched: 4. This CDR3 reads CASSFSLAGTGELFF. The CDR3 region has the DNA TGTGCCAGCAGCTTCTCCCTAGCGGGCACCGGGGAGCTGTTTTTT.

The chain links TRBV5-1 to TRBJ2-1; TRBD2 agrees at 9 bases. The ends lost 2 bases at V and 7 bases at J; junction bases unmatched: 16. This CDR3 comprises 18 residues. The germline V gene has CDR1 SGHRS and CDR2 YFSETQ. The CDR3, as DNA: TGCGCCAGCAGCTTAAGTTCCAGCGGGAGGATAGTAGGGAATGAGCAGTTCTTC. It specifies CASSLSSSGRIVGNEQFF.